Below are 10 T cell receptor beta chains sequenced from a single sample in a study of chemoradiotherapy in HPV16-positive cancers. The assay was immunoSEQ multiplex PCR, and TCRdb's table has in-frame clones only and misses some. The sample holds about 12,000 clones, more than 60% seen once. Specimen collection occurred from a patient who underwent chemoradiotherapy. The receptors originated from a human donor with HPV-associated anogenital cancer.

The CDR3 sequence: CAIRLQGNTGELFF. Here the CDR3 DNA reads TGTGCCATCAGACTACAGGGGAACACCGGGGAGCTGTTTTTT. This chain connects TRBV10-3 to TRBJ2-2; D is perhaps TRBD1 (6 bases). V was pared by 6 bases and J by 1 base, with 9 bases between. Germline V CDR1 and CDR2: ENHRY, SYGVKD. The CDR3 length is 14 residues.

The V and J genes are TRBV28 and TRBJ1-3; no clear D. This CDR3 region has 13 residues. The V gene's germline CDR1 is MDHEN and CDR2 SYDVKM. V was shortened by 2 bases and J by 8 bases, with 10 bases between the two germline ends. CDR3 in DNA: TGTGCCAGCAGTTTACCCTTTAGGGACACCATATATTTT. It translates to CASSLPFRDTIYF.

This CDR3 is CASSLARLAGYNEQFF. The CDR3, as DNA: TGTGCCAGCAGCTTAGCCCGACTAGCGGGGTACAATGAGCAGTTCTTC. The genes are TRBV7-8 and TRBJ2-1, with 11 positions matching TRBD2. The CDR3 is made up of 16 amino acids. The germline gives CDR1 SGHVS, CDR2 FQNEAQ. Losses at the gene ends were 0 bases for V and 4 bases for J; bases not matched to a gene: 2.

The genes are TRBV5-1 and TRBJ2-1; 7 bases match TRBD2. The CDR3 length is 16 residues. With V trimmed by 4 bases and J by 8 bases, 15 bases remained unmatched. CDR1 SGHRS and CDR2 YFSETQ come from the germline V gene. Here the CDR3 reads CASSPERRETPHEQFF. CDR3 nucleotide sequence: TGCGCCAGCAGCCCGGAGAGGCGGGAGACCCCGCATGAGCAGTTCTTC. Variable domain in full (rest from reference TRBV5-1 and TRBJ2-1): KAGVTQTPRYLIKTRGQQVTLSCSPISGHRSVSWYQQTPGQGLQFLFEYFSETQRNKGNFPGRFSGRQFSNSRSEMNVSTLELGDSALYLCASSPERRETPHEQFFGPGTRLTVL.

The V call is TRBV2, the J call TRBJ2-7, with TRBD1 identical over 10 bases. Germline trimming cut 7 bases from V and 6 bases from J; bases unmatched to any gene: 9. This CDR3 region has 14 residues. Germline CDR1 is SNHLY and CDR2 is FYNNEI. CDR3 sequence (DNA): TGTGCCAGCATGGGGACAGGGGTTTCCCTCGAGCAGTACTTC. Translation: CASMGTGVSLEQYF.

The chain carries TRBV5-1 and TRBJ2-1; D remains unclear. CDR1 and CDR2 from the germline V gene are SGHRS and YFSETQ. Trimming cost V 0 bases and J 5 bases, with 6 bases left between them. This CDR3 comprises 13 residues. The CDR3 is CASSLGPNNEQFF. The CDR3 coding sequence is TGCGCCAGCAGCTTGGGGCCCAACAATGAGCAGTTCTTC.

This chain joins TRBV7-9 and TRBJ2-2; TRBD2 matches 8 bases. The V gene's germline CDR1 is SEHNR and CDR2 FQNEAQ (reference sequence). The J segment lost 0 bases and the V segment lost 6 bases, leaving 3 bases of the junction unmatched. The CDR3 contains 15 residues. CDR3 sequence: CASRTSVTNTGELFF. CDR3 DNA sequence: TGTGCCAGCAGGACTAGCGTAACGAACACCGGGGAGCTGTTTTTT.

This clone was seen only a few times. The J gene is TRBJ2-7, the V gene TRBV27; D ambiguous. The germline V gene encodes CDR1 MNHEY and CDR2 SMNVEV (reference sequence). Trimming removed 5 bases at V and 4 bases at J, with 15 bases between. The CDR3 runs 14 residues. This CDR3 reads CASSPASILYEQYF. The CDR3 DNA reads as TGTGCCAGCAGTCCCGCGTCTATTCTGTACGAGCAGTACTTC.

The V gene is TRBV6-6, the J gene TRBJ1-2, with 8 bases identical to TRBD1. CDR3 length: 15 amino acids. The germline gives CDR1 MNHNY, CDR2 SVGAGI (reference sequence). V lost 5 bases and J lost 4; bases outside the gene matches: 9. The CDR3 reads CASSHGQGVPYGYTF. The CDR3, as DNA: TGTGCCAGCAGTCACGGACAGGGTGTTCCCTATGGCTACACCTTC.

In this sample, this clone turned up a few times. The CDR3 nucleotides are TGCGCCAGCAGCGGGAGCGTGGGAGAGACCCAGTACTTC. Translated, it gives CASSGSVGETQYF. The chain joins TRBV5-1 to TRBJ2-5, with D possibly TRBD2 on 5 matching bases. Trimming removed 4 bases from V and 4 bases from J, with 11 bases in between. This CDR3 is built from 13 residues. Germline CDR1 and CDR2: SGHRS and YFSETQ.